The source of this T cell receptor (beta chain) is a study of T cell repertoires in cytomegalovirus infection. MiXCR, run by TCRdb on the reads, gives a single entry per CDR3 protein. The table records 200,000 or so distinct CDR3 sequences, about 21% of them present only once. As concerns this clonotype: The target antigen is unknown.

The J segment lost 4 bases and the V segment lost 6 bases, leaving 2 bases of the junction unmatched. The CDR3 loop spans 13 amino acids. Broader study findings: The ex vivo response was dominated by HLA-C-restricted CMV-specific TCR beta clonotypes.

The chain links TRBV12-3 or TRBV12-4 to TRBJ2-5; the match to TRBD1 covers 10 bases. The sequenced sample was PBMCs. The receptor's source is a human donor in good health (CMV status not recorded). Some clones in this sample may be carry-over from other donors' samples. The DNA for the CDR3 is TGTGCCAGCAGGCGGGACAGGGGAGAGACCCAGTACTTC. Residues: CASRRDRGETQYF.